The T cell receptor beta chain described here comes from a study of T cell responses to AZD1222 COVID-19 vaccine. General study points: All repertoire sampling was performed exclusively after the peak T cell response. In a largely white British group with more females than males, clonal diversity was possibly underestimated. Among spike-specific TCRs, nearly half reportedly target unmutated variant regions.

Pooled in the analysis were second doses at about 4 or about 12 weeks. Germline loops: CDR1 MNHNS, CDR2 SASEGT. CDR3 length equals 12 residues. V dropped 6 bases and J dropped 4 bases, with 7 bases sitting between them. Data came from immunoSEQ multiplex PCR; TCRdb stores just in-frame clones and leaves some out. This table holds about 130,000 clones, 70% to 90% found once. A remark on this clone: Its antigen is currently unknown.

Sequencing used peripheral blood, obtained 28 days after the second AZD1222 dose. The J gene is TRBJ1-3, the V gene TRBV6-1; D uncertain. The clonotype originates from an adult who received the AZD1222 COVID-19 vaccine. The CDR3 protein is CASRGLGNTIYF. For the CDR3, the DNA is TGTGCCAGCAGGGGGTTAGGAAACACCATATATTTT.